The rows below give T cell receptor beta chains drawn from one sample of a study of shared clonotypes between healthy human individuals. Libraries were prepared by immunoSEQ multiplex PCR; TCRdb keeps only in-frame clonotypes and omits some of them. The table shows 2.3 million or so clones, with over 85% occurring only once. The source material was naive CD4+ T cells from PBMCs. The receptor source for this set is a man between 18 and 35 years old in good health. Some clones in this sample may be carry-over from other donors' samples. Both conserved end residues are part of each CDR3. A D gene is named only where the DNA matches it firmly. Clone size, where shown, is once, few, many, or a class for clones that have expanded.

TRBV5-6	TRBJ1-2	-	-	TGTGCCAGCAGCTTGGATGGGTTGGGCTACACCTTC	CASSLDGLGYTF
TRBV5-1	TRBJ2-7	-	-	TGCGCCAGCAGCCTGAGCCTGGGTGCCTCCTACGAGCAGTACTTC	CASSLSLGASYEQYF
TRBV28	TRBJ1-4	-	-	TGTGCCAGCGCGACGGGGGGGGCAACTAATGAAAAACTGTTTTTT	CASATGGATNEKLFF
TRBV7-9	TRBJ2-4	-	TRBD1	TGTGCCAGCAGCCCGGACAGGTCCAAAAACATTCAGTACTTC	CASSPDRSKNIQYF
TRBV4-3	TRBJ2-1	-	-	TGCGCCAGCAGCCAAGTTGGGACCTTTTACAATGAGCAGTTCTTC	CASSQVGTFYNEQFF
TRBV11-2	TRBJ2-5	-	-	TGTGCCAGCAGCCCCGGGGAGACCCAGTACTTC	CASSPGETQYF
TRBV6-5	TRBJ2-7	-	-	TGTGCCAGCAGTTACTCTGTTCCCAGGCCGTCCAACGAGCAGTACTTC	CASSYSVPRPSNEQYF
TRBV28	TRBJ2-6	few	-	TGTGCCAGCAGTTACAGCTCTGGGGCCAACGTCCTGACTTTC	CASSYSSGANVLTF
TRBV7-9	TRBJ2-5	-	-	TGTGCCAGCAGCCCAGACAGGCGACAAGAGACCCAGTACTTC	CASSPDRRQETQYF
TRBV5-8	TRBJ2-1	-	-	TGTGCCAGCAGCTGGGGGGTCGCCTACAATGAGCAGTTCTTC	CASSWGVAYNEQFF
TRBV28	TRBJ2-2	-	-	TGTGCCAGCAGTTTAGCCGGTGGTAGTAGGACCGGGGAGCTGTTTTTT	CASSLAGGSRTGELFF
TRBV28	TRBJ1-2	-	TRBD1	TGTGCCAGCAGTTTACCGGGACAGGGAGGCTATGGCTACACCTTC	CASSLPGQGGYGYTF
TRBV7-6	TRBJ1-2	-	-	TGTGCCAGCAGCCTCCAAGGGGGAGTCGGCTACACCTTC	CASSLQGGVGYTF
TRBV28	TRBJ1-4	-	-	TGTGCCAGCAGTTTGGTAACAACTAATGAAAAACTGTTTTTT	CASSLVTTNEKLFF
TRBV27	TRBJ1-5	-	TRBD1	TGTGCCAGCAGTCCGGACAGGGACCGAAATCAGCCCCAGCATTTT	CASSPDRDRNQPQHF
TRBV27	TRBJ2-7	-	TRBD1	TGTGCCAGCAGTATCATGACAGGGAACTACGAGCAGTACTTC	CASSIMTGNYEQYF
TRBV19	TRBJ2-1	-	TRBD2	TGTGCCAGTAGTATAGTTCGAGCGGGAGGCGGAGAGCAGTTCTTC	CASSIVRAGGGEQFF
TRBV5-8	TRBJ1-2	-	-	TGTGCCAGCAGCCCATACCAGGTGGTTGGGAATTATGGCTACACCTTC	CASSPYQVVGNYGYTF
TRBV28	TRBJ1-5	-	TRBD1	TGTGCCAGCAGTGTAGCTGACAGGGTAAGTCAGCCCCAGCATTTT	CASSVADRVSQPQHF
TRBV28	TRBJ1-5	-	-	TGTGCCAGCAGTTCCCCCAGGGCTCTCAGCAATCAGCCCCAGCATTTT	CASSSPRALSNQPQHF
TRBV6-1	TRBJ1-3	-	-	TGTGCCAGCAGGATACTTAGGGGTTCTGGAAACACCATATATTTT	CASRILRGSGNTIYF
TRBV29-1	TRBJ2-1	-	-	TGCAGCGTTGGGAGCTCGCACACATTCAGTGAGCAGTTCTTC	CSVGSSHTFSEQFF
TRBV18	TRBJ2-1	-	TRBD2	TGTGCCAGCTCACCACAGGCCCCTAGCGGGAGCAATGAGCAGTTCTTC	CASSPQAPSGSNEQFF
TRBV28	TRBJ2-7	-	-	TGTGCCAGCAGTTTCGAGTCTCCATCGGGTTACGAGCAGTACTTC	CASSFESPSGYEQYF
TRBV5-1	TRBJ1-4	-	TRBD1	TGCGCCAGCAAATGGGACAGCCATAATGAAAAACTGTTTTTT	CASKWDSHNEKLFF
TRBV5-1	TRBJ1-5	-	-	TGCGCCAGCAGCTTGCAGGGGAGGGATCAGCCCCAGCATTTT	CASSLQGRDQPQHF
TRBV5-5	TRBJ2-2	-	-	TGTGCCAGCAGCTTGGTGGGACAGAACACCGGGGAGCTGTTTTTT	CASSLVGQNTGELFF
TRBV18	TRBJ2-5	-	-	TGTGCCAGCTCACCGTACTTCTTGGAGACCCAGTACTTC	CASSPYFLETQYF
TRBV5-1	TRBJ1-2	once	-	TGCGCCAGCAGCCGTGTCTTTAGGGGCATGGACTATGGCTACACCTTC	CASSRVFRGMDYGYTF
TRBV9	TRBJ2-1	-	-	TGTGCCAGCAGCGTAGGGAGCAGGAACACCTACAATGAGCAGTTCTTC	CASSVGSRNTYNEQFF
TRBV4-1	TRBJ2-7	-	-	TGCGCCAGCAGCCAAGTTTTCAGGTCCTACGAGCAGTACTTC	CASSQVFRSYEQYF
TRBV5-8	TRBJ2-2	-	TRBD1	TGTGCCAGCAGCTCTGGACAGGGGAACACCGGGGAGCTGTTTTTT	CASSSGQGNTGELFF
TRBV12-5	TRBJ1-1	-	-	TGTGCTAGTGGACAGACGGGGGGGACTGAAGCTTTCTTT	CASGQTGGTEAFF
TRBV4-1	TRBJ2-3	-	-	TGCGCCAGCAGCCAAGATGGCGGCGCAGATACGCAGTATTTT	CASSQDGGADTQYF
TRBV18	TRBJ1-4	-	TRBD1	TGTGCCAGCTCAAGAAGTGGGACAGGGCTAGAAAAACTGTTTTTT	CASSRSGTGLEKLFF
TRBV27	TRBJ1-1	-	TRBD1	TGTGCCAGCAGTTTAAAGGGTTTAGGGGGCGGAGGGGCTGAAGCTTTCTTT	CASSLKGLGGGGAEAFF
TRBV7-8	TRBJ2-7	-	-	TGTGCCAGCAGCCCAATCCTGGGGGTCCCTGACGAGCAGTACTTC	CASSPILGVPDEQYF
TRBV6-5	TRBJ2-5	-	TRBD1	TGTGCCAGCACCGCGGGACAGGGGGGTCCGGAGACCCAGTACTTC	CASTAGQGGPETQYF
TRBV11-3	TRBJ2-1	-	TRBD1	TGTGCCAGCTCCCAGGGGGTATCCAATGAGCAGTTCTTC	CASSQGVSNEQFF
TRBV7-3	TRBJ2-3	-	-	TGTGCCAGCAGCCAAGACCCCGAGCGGGATACGCAGTATTTT	CASSQDPERDTQYF
TRBV28	TRBJ2-7	-	-	TGTGCCAGCAGGGATAACTACGAGCAGTACTTC	CASRDNYEQYF
TRBV5-1	TRBJ2-5	-	-	TGCGCCAGCAGCTTGACGGACCAAGAGACCCAGTACTTC	CASSLTDQETQYF
TRBV9	TRBJ2-3	-	-	TGTGCCAGCAGCGCGCTCGGGCAGGCAGATACGCAGTATTTT	CASSALGQADTQYF
TRBV5-6	TRBJ2-1	-	-	TGTGCCAGCAGCTTGTGGGCGGGGGCGCGCCGCGATGAGCAGTTCTTC	CASSLWAGARRDEQFF
TRBV6-1	TRBJ2-7	-	-	TGTGCCAGCAGTGAATCTACCTGGAGCACCTACGAGCAGTACTTC	CASSESTWSTYEQYF
TRBV30	TRBJ1-3	-	-	TGTGCCTGGAGTTTGGGTTCTGGAAACACCATATATTTT	CAWSLGSGNTIYF
TRBV4-2	TRBJ2-1	-	-	TGTGCCAGCAGCCAAGGGGCCCCGGGACTCGACAACAATGAGCAGTTCTTC	CASSQGAPGLDNNEQFF
TRBV28	TRBJ2-7	-	TRBD1	TGTGCCAGCGCCGGGACAGGGGAAATCGAGCAGTACTTC	CASAGTGEIEQYF
TRBV2	TRBJ2-1	-	TRBD2	TGTGCCAGCAGTCTCAGCGGGAACTACAATGAGCAGTTCTTC	CASSLSGNYNEQFF
TRBV5-1	TRBJ2-5	-	TRBD1	TGCGCCAGCAGCTCAAGACAGGGGCAGGAGACCCAGTACTTC	CASSSRQGQETQYF
TRBV4-3	TRBJ2-5	once	-	TGCGCCAGCAGCCGCTACATATACCAAGAGACCCAGTACTTC	CASSRYIYQETQYF
TRBV27	TRBJ1-2	-	-	TGTGCCAGCCGAGGGACGGCCCTAAGTTATGGCTACACCTTC	CASRGTALSYGYTF
TRBV29-1	TRBJ2-3	-	-	TGCAGCCTCGAGGCAGCAGGGGTTACCCCAGATACGCAGTATTTT	CSLEAAGVTPDTQYF
TRBV10-2	TRBJ1-1	-	-	TGCGCCAGCCTAGGGGGGGGCGAGAACACTGAAGCTTTCTTT	CASLGGGENTEAFF
TRBV7-2	TRBJ2-7	-	-	TGTGCCAGCAGCTTGGGGGTTACCACTGGCGAGCAGTACTTC	CASSLGVTTGEQYF
TRBV5-8	TRBJ2-7	-	TRBD2	TGTGCCAGCAGCTTAAGCGGGAGCGCCGCCCCAGAGCAGTACTTC	CASSLSGSAAPEQYF
TRBV19	TRBJ2-1	-	TRBD1	TGTGCCAGTAGTAGCTCGGGACAGTTTGGCAATGAGCAGTTCTTC	CASSSSGQFGNEQFF
TRBV25-1	TRBJ1-1	-	TRBD1	TGTGCCAGCGACAGGGGGCTAGGGACTGAAGCTTTCTTT	CASDRGLGTEAFF
TRBV18	TRBJ2-5	-	TRBD2	TGTGCCAGCTCACCACCGAGCGGGAGGGAAGAGACCCAGTACTTC	CASSPPSGREETQYF